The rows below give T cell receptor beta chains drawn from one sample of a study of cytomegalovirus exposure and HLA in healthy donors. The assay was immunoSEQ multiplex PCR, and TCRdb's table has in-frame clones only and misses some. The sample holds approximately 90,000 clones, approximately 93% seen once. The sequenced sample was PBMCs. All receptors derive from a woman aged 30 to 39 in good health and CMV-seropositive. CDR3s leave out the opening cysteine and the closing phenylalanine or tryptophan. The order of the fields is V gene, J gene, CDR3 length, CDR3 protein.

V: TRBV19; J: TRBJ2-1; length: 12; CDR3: ASNLADSYNEQF
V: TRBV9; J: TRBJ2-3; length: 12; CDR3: ASSVATSRNTQY
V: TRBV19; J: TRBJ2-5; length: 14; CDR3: ASSSYPGGSGQTQY
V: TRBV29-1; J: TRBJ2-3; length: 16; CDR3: SVERPRGGGAGTDTQY
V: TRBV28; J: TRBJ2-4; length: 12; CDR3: ASSKGGVENIQY
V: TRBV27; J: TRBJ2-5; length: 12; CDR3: ASSSGRPGGTQY
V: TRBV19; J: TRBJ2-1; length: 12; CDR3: ASSMYSEHNEQF
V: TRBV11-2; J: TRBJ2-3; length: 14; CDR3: ASSLEVVGVPDTQY
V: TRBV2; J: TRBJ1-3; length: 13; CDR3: ASRVQGSPGNTIY
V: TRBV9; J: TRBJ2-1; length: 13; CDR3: ASSVAGTSFNEQF
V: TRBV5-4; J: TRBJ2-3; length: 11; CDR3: ASSLQGADTQY
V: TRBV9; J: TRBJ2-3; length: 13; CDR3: ASSQEGTSTDTQY
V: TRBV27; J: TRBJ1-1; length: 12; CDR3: ASQTHRGGTEAF
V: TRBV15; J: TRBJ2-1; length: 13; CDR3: ATSRRLAVNNEQF
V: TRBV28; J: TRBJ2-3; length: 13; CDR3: ASSVDLQGLSTQY
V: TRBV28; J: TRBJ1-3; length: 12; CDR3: ASSFRGLGNTIY
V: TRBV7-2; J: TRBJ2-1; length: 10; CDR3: ASSLLVGEQF
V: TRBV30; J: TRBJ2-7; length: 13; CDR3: AWGGLAGLNYEQY
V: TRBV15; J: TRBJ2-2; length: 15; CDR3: ATAAYFSGSTPGELF
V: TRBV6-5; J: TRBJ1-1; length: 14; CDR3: ASSSSVDSLVTEAF
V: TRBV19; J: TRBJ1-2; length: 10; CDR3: ASSIPGSGYT
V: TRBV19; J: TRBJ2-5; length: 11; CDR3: ASSDDFQETQY